This T cell receptor (beta chain) was observed in a study of blood T cell repertoires in COVID-19. Overall study context: PBMCs, B-cell-depleted T cells, or T cells provided the cDNA or gDNA that made up the material.

Clones were read by immunoSEQ multiplex PCR, and TCRdb kept only the in-frame ones, dropping some. The repertoire holds about 3,400 clones, with about 85% as singletons. The V end lost 7 bases, the J end lost 10 bases, and 9 bases lay between the germline ends. The CDR3 sequence is 11 residues long. CDR1 is SGDLS and CDR2 is YYNGEE in the germline V gene. The chain combines TRBV9 with TRBJ1-6; the D is unclear. The clonotype originates from a human donor in a cohort sampled during active COVID-19. Sequenced material: peripheral blood. CDR3 region: CASGLGSPLHF. In DNA form, the CDR3 reads TGTGCCAGCGGCCTCGGGTCACCCCTCCACTTT. Full variable domain (missing parts from reference TRBV9 and TRBJ1-6): DSGVTQTPKHLITATGQRVTLRCSPRSGDLSVYWYQQSLDQGLQFLIQYYNGEERAKGNILERFSAQQFPDLHSELNLSSLELGDSALYFCASGLGSPLHFGNGTRLTVT.